These 9 T cell receptor beta chains were sequenced from one sample in a study of cytomegalovirus exposure and HLA in healthy donors. Sequenced by immunoSEQ multiplex PCR; TCRdb stores in-frame clones only, minus some. This sample yields 150,000 to 180,000 clones, of which 65% to 90% are seen a single time; around 24% belongs to the top ten. Sequenced material: PBMCs. The source of these receptors is a man younger than 30 in good health and CMV-seropositive.

This clone was recorded once. Other DNA sequences in this specimen translate into the identical CDR3. The chain recombines TRBV5-6 with TRBJ2-7; D unresolved. The V end was cut by 0 bases, the J end by 1 base, with 5 bases between. There are 13 residues in the CDR3. CDR1 and CDR2 from the germline V gene are SGHDT and YYEEEE. The CDR3 sequence: CASSLGRSYEQYF. The CDR3 region has the DNA TGTGCCAGCAGCTTGGGCAGGTCCTACGAGCAGTACTTC.

By share, this clone counts as medium-sized (0.01 to 0.1%). The J gene is TRBJ2-3, the V gene TRBV19; D unresolved. The CDR3 has 12 residues. The V end lost 6 bases, the J end lost 2 bases, and 6 bases lay between the germline ends. The V gene's germline CDR1 is LNHDA and CDR2 SQIVND (reference sequence). The CDR3 nucleotides read TGTGCCAGTAGAAGAGACACAGATACGCAGTATTTT. Its translation: CASRRDTDTQYF.

This clone was found once. The chain joins TRBV5-1 to TRBJ2-2; 8 bases match TRBD1. Trimming cost V 4 bases and J 2 bases; bases outside gene matches: 7. The CDR3 runs to 16 residues. Germline CDR1 and CDR2: SGHRS and YFSETQ. This CDR3 reads CASSHGDRLNTGELFF. The CDR3 DNA reads as TGCGCCAGCAGCCACGGGGACAGGCTAAACACCGGGGAGCTGTTTTTT. The whole variable domain, remainder taken from reference TRBV5-1 and TRBJ2-2, is KAGVTQTPRYLIKTRGQQVTLSCSPISGHRSVSWYQQTPGQGLQFLFEYFSETQRNKGNFPGRFSGRQFSNSRSEMNVSTLELGDSALYLCASSHGDRLNTGELFFGEGSRLTVL.

J is TRBJ2-5 and V is TRBV2, with 8 bases identical to TRBD2. Germline lookup yields CDR1 SNHLY and CDR2 FYNNEI. V shed 8 bases, J shed 1 base, and the junction held 6 bases outside the gene matches. This CDR3 is 14 amino acids long. The CDR3 spells CASRTGTSQETQYF. For the CDR3, the DNA is TGTGCCAGCCGAACCGGGACTAGCCAAGAGACCCAGTACTTC.

Notes on this clone: An end of the junction does not agree with germline; a read error may underlie this. This sequence joins TRBV27 and TRBJ2-1, with TRBD2 identical over 8 bases. This CDR3 has 16 residues. Germline CDR1 MNHEY, CDR2 SMNVEV (reference sequence). CDR3 coding DNA: TGTGCCAGCAGTATATCCATAGCGGGGAAATACAATGAGCAGTTCTTC. This translates into CASSISIAGKYNEQFF.

The chain carries TRBV6-5 and TRBJ2-7; TRBD1 matches at 8 bases. V trimming: 7 bases; J trimming: 5 bases; junction bases outside the gene matches: 13. This CDR3 contains 15 residues. Germline V gene data show CDR1 as MNHEY and CDR2 as SVGAGI. The DNA of the CDR3 is TGTGCCAGCAAGTCCTGGCAGGGGGCGAAGAACGAGCAGTACTTC. Protein sequence: CASKSWQGAKNEQYF.

This chain uses TRBV27 with TRBJ2-1; 12 bases fit TRBD2. CDR3 length: 17 amino acids. Germline CDR1 reads MNHEY; CDR2 reads SMNVEV (reference sequence). V was clipped by 0 bases and J by 4 bases; unmatched bases: 4. This CDR3 is CASSLSGTSGLYNEQFF. As DNA, the CDR3 is TGTGCCAGCAGTTTATCGGGGACTAGCGGGCTGTACAATGAGCAGTTCTTC.

This clone was picked up one time. The V call is TRBV4-3, the J call TRBJ1-1; tentatively, D is TRBD1 (5 bases). CDR3 length: 15 amino acids. The germline V gene encodes CDR1 LGHNA and CDR2 YSLEER. Trimming cost V 4 bases and J 5 bases, with 17 bases left between them. The CDR3 is CASSRRLGGETEAFF. The CDR3 nucleotides are TGCGCCAGCAGCCGCCGCTTGGGGGGTGAGACTGAAGCTTTCTTT.

The V call is TRBV9, the J call TRBJ2-7, with 15 positions matching TRBD2. This CDR3 is 16 amino acids long. CDR1 is SGDLS, CDR2 YYNGEE, per germline. Unmatched junction bases numbered 3, after V lost 0 bases and J lost 5 bases. The CDR3 DNA sequence: TGTGCCAGCAGCGTAGAGGGACTAGCGGGAGGTCACGAGCAGTACTTC. Translating it yields CASSVEGLAGGHEQYF. Filled out from reference TRBV9 and TRBJ2-7, the complete variable domain reads DSGVTQTPKHLITATGQRVTLRCSPRSGDLSVYWYQQSLDQGLQFLIQYYNGEERAKGNILERFSAQQFPDLHSELNLSSLELGDSALYFCASSVEGLAGGHEQYFGPGTRLTVT.